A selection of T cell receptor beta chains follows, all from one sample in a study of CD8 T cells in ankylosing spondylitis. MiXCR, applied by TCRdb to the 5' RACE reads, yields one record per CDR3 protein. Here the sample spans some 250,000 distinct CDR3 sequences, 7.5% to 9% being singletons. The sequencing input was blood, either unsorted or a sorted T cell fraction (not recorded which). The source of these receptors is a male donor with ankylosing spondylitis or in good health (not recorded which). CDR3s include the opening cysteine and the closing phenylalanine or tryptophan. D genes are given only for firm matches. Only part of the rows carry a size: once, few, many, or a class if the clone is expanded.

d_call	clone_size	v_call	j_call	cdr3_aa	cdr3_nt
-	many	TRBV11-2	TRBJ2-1	CASSQGSYNEQFF	TGTGCCAGCAGCCAGGGTTCCTACAATGAGCAGTTCTTC
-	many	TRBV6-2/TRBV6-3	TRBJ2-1	CASSSSLVSEQFF	TGTGCCAGCAGCAGCTCCCTAGTCAGTGAGCAGTTCTTC
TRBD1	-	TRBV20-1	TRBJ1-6	CSAPQTGSSPLHF	TGCAGTGCTCCTCAGACAGGGAGTTCACCCCTCCACTTT
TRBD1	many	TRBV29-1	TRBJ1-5	CSVAFGRGGDQPQHF	TGCAGCGTTGCATTCGGCAGGGGGGGAGATCAGCCCCAGCATTTT
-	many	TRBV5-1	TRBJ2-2	CASTAARATGELFF	TGCGCCAGCACTGCCGCCAGGGCCACCGGGGAGCTGTTTTTT
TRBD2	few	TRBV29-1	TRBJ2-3	CSVDGLAGEGDTQYF	TGCAGCGTTGACGGGCTAGCGGGAGAAGGAGATACGCAGTATTTT
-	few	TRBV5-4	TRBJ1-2	CASSLFGTQRNYGYTF	TGTGCCAGCAGCTTATTCGGGACACAGCGAAACTATGGCTACACCTTC
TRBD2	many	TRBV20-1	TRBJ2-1	CSAKPLRLANEQFF	TGCAGTGCTAAACCCCTTCGACTAGCCAATGAGCAGTTCTTC
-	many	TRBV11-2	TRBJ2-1	CASSLGPIRGKYNEQFF	TGTGCCAGCAGCTTAGGGCCCATCCGGGGGAAGTACAATGAGCAGTTCTTC
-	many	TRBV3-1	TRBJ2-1	CASSQERHEQFF	TGTGCCAGCAGCCAAGAACGGCATGAGCAGTTCTTC
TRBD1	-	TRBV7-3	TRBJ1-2	CASSPGGGQGKNGYTF	TGTGCCAGCAGCCCCGGTGGGGGACAGGGAAAGAACGGCTACACCTTC
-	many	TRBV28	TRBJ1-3	CASRVSGNTIYF	TGTGCCAGCAGGGTCTCTGGAAACACCATATATTTT
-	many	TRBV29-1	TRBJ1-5	CSATTGTSEQPQHF	TGCAGCGCTACTACGGGGACCTCCGAGCAGCCCCAGCATTTT
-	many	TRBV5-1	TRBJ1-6	CASSLEGNYNSPLHF	TGCGCCAGCAGCTTGGAAGGGAACTATAATTCACCCCTCCACTTT
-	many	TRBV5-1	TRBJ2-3	CASNQGPNTDTQYF	TGCGCCAGCAACCAGGGACCAAACACAGATACGCAGTATTTT
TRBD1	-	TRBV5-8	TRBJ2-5	CASSSRTGGMETQYF	TGTGCCAGCAGCTCCCGGACAGGGGGCATGGAGACCCAGTACTTC
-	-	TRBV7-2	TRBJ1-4	CASSLGGGRTGTEKLFF	TGTGCCAGCAGCTTAGGTGGTGGGCGGACCGGCACCGAAAAACTGTTTTTT
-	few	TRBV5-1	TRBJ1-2	CASSLVAGENYGYTF	TGCGCCAGCAGCTTGGTGGCAGGGGAGAACTATGGCTACACCTTC
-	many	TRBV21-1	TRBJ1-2	CASSKGGPPNYGYTF	TGTGCCAGCAGCAAAGGAGGACCTCCTAACTATGGCTACACCTTC